What follows is one T cell receptor beta chain and its context. Its antigen target is currently unknown. Qualities for individual bases were not recorded, and no much larger clone is one base off. The data were taken from a study of T cell responses to AZD1222 COVID-19 vaccine (dated by TCRdb to 2020 to 2023). Turning to the overall study: AZD1222 recipients given second doses at about 4 weeks or at about 12 weeks were pooled, since spike-specific TCR depth and breadth were not found to differ between the two schedules. A total of 233 trial participants underwent TCR sequencing, of whom about 210 had received two doses of AZD1222 and around 26 had received two doses of the MenACWY control vaccine. Trial participants were enrolled by age into subgroups of 18-55, 56-69 and 70-plus years, and about 150, 27 and 61 TCR-sequenced participants, respectively, were included in these subgroups.

The CDR3 regions of human TCRbeta chains were subjected to immunosequencing. The published analysis was carried out like this. TCRs in the repertoires were matched against a reference library of SARS-CoV-2-specific TCRs that had been generated with the MIRA antigen-specificity platform. Breadth was defined as the fraction of unique TCRs that were SARS-CoV-2-associated. Depth was defined as the fraction of total T cells that were SARS-CoV-2-associated. Using the MIRA data, every spike-specific TCR was mapped to the spike region that the TCR reacted to and assigned to either a CD4 or a CD8 class. Log10-transformed breadth and depth values were compared by one-way ANOVA with Sidak's multiple comparisons tests. As stored in TCRdb, this immuneACCESS dataset retains in-frame rearrangements with V and J assigned. A fraction of the clones does not appear; measured against another copy, unresolved V genes explain less than half of the discrepancy, and the remainder lacks a known reason. The V and J calls and clone size come from that table; D and trimming were worked out from the DNA. The sample table records more than 110,000 clones; over 75% of these occur just once. The ten largest clones add up to approximately 4.5% of the sample.

The time point tag for this specimen amounts to: baseline before first vaccination. The vaccinee samples were drawn from two UK trials, COV001 and COV002, one of which was a single-blind randomized controlled phase 2/3 trial testing AZD1222 (ChAdOx1 nCoV-19) in healthy adults. For TCRbeta chain sequencing, PBMC samples from trial participants were taken at day 0 and at day 28 after the second dose. On the study overall, not on this receptor specifically: Because no day 14 peak-response samples were available, repertoires were characterized only after the peak T cell response. The 56-69-year group was small, and its depth increase did not reach significance, likely because of low power. Only 5 to 7 AZD1222 recipients were SARS-CoV-2 seropositive at baseline, limiting conclusions about previously exposed vaccinees. CD4 TCRs associated with the vaccine covered the entire spike protein, and the dominant responses were in regions 160-218 and 743-854. After two AZD1222 doses, both the breadth and the depth of spike-specific TCRs were significantly higher than at day 0 and than in MenACWY recipients. Nearly half of unique spike-specific TCRs reportedly recognized epitopes outside regions mutated in the B.1.351 and B.1.1.7 variants. Participants were mostly white British, with more females than males. The authors suggested clonal diversity may have been underestimated.

The CDR3, cysteine through phenylalanine, is 15 amino acids long. Just CDR3 DNA is preserved here, 45 bases in frame from base 1. CDR1 and CDR2 are drawn from the germline V gene (reference sequence): MNHEY, SMNVEV. Germline trimming: 2 bases from V, 3 bases from J; junction bases outside gene matches: 4. This receptor was identified in an adult in good health. Rearrangement joined TRBV27 to TRBJ2-3, with 8 bases aligning to TRBD1. The sample was peripheral blood, taken on day 0 of AZD1222 vaccination. The sequenced DNA: TGTGCCAGCAGTTTACGGGGACAGGTAACAGATACGCAGTATTTT. Translated, it gives CASSLRGQVTDTQYF.